A selection of T cell receptor beta chains follows, all from one sample in a study of blood T cell repertoires in COVID-19. TCRdb's table, derived via immunoSEQ multiplex PCR, lists solely in-frame clones and lacks some. The table records about 480,000 clones, roughly 85% of them present only once. The sequenced sample consisted of PBMCs or T cells enriched from blood (not recorded which). These receptors all come from a woman aged 18-30 years with acute COVID-19. Both conserved end residues are part of each CDR3. Only part of the rows carry a size: once, few, many, or a class if the clone is expanded.

>TRBV2|TRBJ1-5|NA
CASRPTEGNQPQHF
>TRBV5-4|TRBJ2-3|NA
CASSWSSAQYF
>TRBV2|TRBJ1-2|few
CASTPGGIGGYTF
>TRBV4-1|TRBJ2-7|once
CASSQEGLEIGEQYF
>TRBV12-3/TRBV12-4|TRBJ1-5|NA
CASSKQDQPQHF
>TRBV7-2|TRBJ2-5|NA
CASRGQGGETQYF
>TRBV5-4|TRBJ2-2|NA
CASSFLAGNTGELFF
>TRBV2|TRBJ1-2|NA
CASTQGTANYGYTF
>TRBV27|TRBJ2-1|NA
CASSLSPSGRGSEQFF
>TRBV4-3|TRBJ2-7|NA
CASSTGETYEQYF
>TRBV2|TRBJ2-5|NA
CASIPKTSQETQYF
>TRBV5-1|TRBJ1-1|NA
CASSLTGLAENTEAFF
>TRBV10-3|TRBJ2-7|NA
CAMGQASYEQYF
>TRBV5-4|TRBJ2-1|NA
CASSSPGQGFGEQFF
>TRBV27|TRBJ2-7|NA
CASSSTGVEFEQYF
>TRBV4-1|TRBJ2-7|NA
CASSQDSAGNAYEQYF
>TRBV6-5|TRBJ1-4|NA
CASSYTGPNEKLFF
>TRBV6-2/TRBV6-3|TRBJ2-7|NA
CASSYSMAREGPYEQYF
>TRBV24-1|TRBJ2-3|NA
CATSVSGGVTDTQYF
>TRBV28|TRBJ1-2|NA
CASSRPHGTGGGYTF
>TRBV5-1|TRBJ1-3|NA
CASSSHSEPTGNTIYF
>TRBV2|TRBJ1-2|few
CASNPDRGFNYGYTF
>TRBV5-1|TRBJ2-7|NA
CASSSNYEQYF
>TRBV19|TRBJ2-3|NA
CASSSSVGGADTQYF
>TRBV4-1|TRBJ2-1|NA
CASSQGEGYEQFF
>TRBV9|TRBJ1-5|NA
CASSGDSKGQPQHF
>TRBV4-1|TRBJ2-1|NA
CASSQVSAGTSGGGTYNEQFF
>TRBV12-5|TRBJ1-6|NA
CASAGDGTGYNSPLHF
>TRBV24-1|TRBJ1-5|NA
CATGTGKGQPQHF
>TRBV9|TRBJ1-5|few
CASSVDGNQPQHF
>TRBV27|TRBJ2-2|NA
CASSRQGNTGELFF
>TRBV6-5|TRBJ1-2|NA
CASSYLGQGYGYTF
>TRBV30|TRBJ2-2|NA
CAWSEIQVTGELFF
>TRBV4-3|TRBJ2-1|NA
CASSQAAGGRNEQFF
>TRBV27|TRBJ2-7|NA
CASSLWPGVGYEQYF
>TRBV27|TRBJ1-2|NA
CASKAQGAANGYTF
>TRBV29-1|TRBJ2-1|NA
CSVELAVSNEQFF
>TRBV5-1|TRBJ1-6|many
CASSQGTTNSPLHF
>TRBV3-1/TRBV3-2|TRBJ2-2|NA
CASSQYLIRDRGDGELFF
>TRBV6-6|TRBJ2-1|NA
CASSLLYNEQFF